These 32 T cell receptor beta chains were sequenced from one sample in a study of CD8 T cells in ankylosing spondylitis (dated by TCRdb to the late 2010s). Receptors were amplified or captured by 5' RACE. Sequencing used an Illumina HiSeq 2500. Using fastp trimming at Q25 and MiXCR clonotype assembly, TCRdb reanalyzed the public sequencing data and kept in-frame beta chains. Under each unique CDR3 protein, matching rows form one entry showing the most common genes and DNA. The sample data list about 340,000 distinct CDR3 sequences, and 14% to 15% of these were observed just once. Of the sample, about 1.1% is held by the ten largest clones. The sample consisted of blood, either unsorted or a sorted T cell fraction (not recorded which). These receptors were taken from a male donor with ankylosing spondylitis or in good health (not recorded which).

This clonotype was counted a few times. The rearrangement uses TRBV12-3 or TRBV12-4 and TRBJ1-2; 8 nucleotides agree with TRBD1. Germline trimming cut 7 bases from V and 7 bases from J; bases unmatched to any gene: 11. The CDR3 length is 14 residues. The CDR3 DNA follows: TGTGCCAGCACCACCTGGGGGCAGGGGGCTGGCTACACCTTC. Its translation: CASTTWGQGAGYTF.

The rearrangement uses TRBV6-1 and TRBJ2-7; D tentatively reads TRBD1 or TRBD2 (5 bases each). The CDR3 contains 14 residues. V dropped 4 bases and J dropped 12 bases, with 22 bases sitting between them. Germline CDR1 is MNHNS and CDR2 is SASEGT. The CDR3 coding sequence is TGTGCCAGCAGTGCCGGGACGACCAGCTACGAGGGGTACTTC. Its protein product is CASSAGTTSYEGYF.

The J gene is TRBJ2-3, the V gene TRBV29-1, with TRBD2 identical over 8 bases. The CDR3 has 15 amino acids. Trimming cost V 7 bases and J 2 bases; bases outside gene matches: 11. CDR1 SQVTM and CDR2 ANQGSEA come from the germline V gene. The CDR3 loop reads CSARGGSGNTDTQYF. The CDR3 bases are TGCAGCGCCCGCGGGGGTAGCGGGAACACAGATACGCAGTATTTT.

The sample holds a few counts of this clonotype. The chain couples TRBV11-2 to TRBJ2-1, with 11 bases matching TRBD2. The CDR3 spans 16 residues. CDR1 is SGHAT and CDR2 is FQNNGV in the germline V gene. V lost 1 base, J lost 7 bases, and 6 bases stayed unmatched. The CDR3 sequence is CASSLGVAGGLNEQFF. As DNA, the CDR3 is TGTGCCAGCAGCTTAGGCGTAGCGGGGGGGCTAAATGAGCAGTTCTTC.

This clonotype was seen more than once but under ten times. The V and J genes are TRBV29-1 and TRBJ2-5; 8 bases line up with TRBD1. This CDR3 spans 14 amino acids. Germline assignment: CDR1 SQVTM and CDR2 ANQGSEA. V was pared by 7 bases and J by 5 bases, with 12 bases of the junction left unmatched. CDR3 nucleotide sequence: TGCAGCGCCGGAGCTGGGACAGGTGCGGAGACCCAGTACTTC. Protein sequence: CSAGAGTGAETQYF.

This clonotype occurred a few times. V usage is TRBV5-1 and J usage is TRBJ2-2, with D perhaps matching TRBD1 or TRBD2 (6 bases each). The CDR3 covers 14 residues. Trimming shortened V by 1 base and J by 6 bases, and 10 bases separated the two germline ends. In germline, CDR1 is SGHRS, CDR2 YFSETQ. CDR3 loop: CASSLRGVAGELFF. DNA for the CDR3: TGCGCCAGCAGCTTGAGGGGGGTTGCCGGGGAGCTGTTTTTT.

The chain has TRBV5-1 and TRBJ1-1; TRBD1 matches at 7 bases. CDR3 length: 13 residues. Germline-derived CDR1 and CDR2 are SGHRS and YFSETQ. The V gene end was trimmed by 7 bases and the J gene end by 3 bases; junction bases not matched to a gene: 6. CDR3 protein: CASGGGLDTEAFF. The CDR3 DNA sequence: TGCGCCAGCGGAGGGGGCTTGGACACTGAAGCTTTCTTT.

This clonotype has a count of ten or more. V and J are TRBV4-1 and TRBJ2-7, with 7 bases identical to TRBD1. The germline CDR1 and CDR2 sequences are MGHRA and YSYEKL. J gave up 7 bases and V 3 bases, and 12 bases lay outside the gene matches. The CDR3 extends over 15 amino acids. The CDR3 DNA follows: TGCGCCAGCAGCCAGGCTCGAGGGGGCCCGGGGGAGCAGTACTTC. It translates to CASSQARGGPGEQYF.

This clonotype was picked up one time. The CDR3 reads CASSFGLARDYEQYF. As DNA, the CDR3 is TGTGCCAGCAGTTTTGGACTAGCGAGAGACTACGAGCAGTACTTC. The V gene is TRBV6-5, the J gene TRBJ2-7; 9 bases match TRBD2. The CDR3 sequence is 15 residues long. The V segment lost 4 bases and the J segment 3 bases; nucleotides outside the gene matches: 7. In germline, CDR1 is MNHEY, CDR2 SVGAGI.

This chain joins TRBV7-9 and TRBJ2-6; D is possibly TRBD1 (5 bases). Germline V gene data show CDR1 as SEHNR and CDR2 as FQNEAQ (reference sequence). The CDR3 runs 15 residues. Trimming removed 4 bases at V and 2 bases at J, with 9 bases between. The CDR3 here is CASSSDTPGANVLTF. In DNA form, the CDR3 reads TGTGCCAGCAGCTCGGACACCCCTGGGGCCAACGTCCTGACTTTC.

The V call is TRBV6-5, the J call TRBJ2-5; tentative D call: TRBD2 (5 bases). The CDR3 runs 12 residues. V lost 6 bases and J 5 bases, leaving 10 bases between the germline ends. Per germline, CDR1 MNHEY and CDR2 SVGAGI. In DNA form, the CDR3 reads TGTGCCAGCAGGAGGGCGGCGGAGACCCAGTACTTC. It specifies CASRRAAETQYF.

In this sample, this clonotype turned up a few times. This chain links TRBV6-1 with TRBJ2-1; TRBD2 might be the D (5 bases). Trimming removed 5 bases at V and 6 bases at J, with 20 bases between. The CDR3 extends over 16 amino acids. Per the germline V gene, CDR1 is MNHNS and CDR2 is SASEGT. In nucleotides, the CDR3 is TGTGCCAGCAGTCGTTTGGACGCCGCGGGTTTCAATGAGCAGTTCTTC. It is translated as CASSRLDAAGFNEQFF.

Only a few counts were recorded for this clonotype. The chain is built from TRBV10-3 and TRBJ1-1, with D uncertain. Trimming left V 3 bases short and J 4 bases short, with 6 bases between. Looked up from germline, CDR1 is ENHRY and CDR2 is SYGVKD. The CDR3 loop spans 12 amino acids. The CDR3 bases are TGTGCCATCAGTGACCGGGTCACTGAAGCTTTCTTT. Protein sequence: CAISDRVTEAFF.

This clonotype was counted a few times. V usage is TRBV7-2 and J usage is TRBJ1-5; D ambiguous. With 1 base removed from V and 0 bases from J, the gap between germline ends came to 7 bases. The CDR3 is 15 residues long. From germline, CDR1 is SGHTA and CDR2 FQGNSA. For the CDR3, the DNA is TGTGCCAGCAGCTTAGGTTCCTATAGCAATCAGCCCCAGCATTTT. It specifies CASSLGSYSNQPQHF.

The V call is TRBV5-1, the J call TRBJ2-5; 9 bases line up with TRBD2. The V gene's germline CDR1 is SGHRS and CDR2 YFSETQ. Trimming at V came to 2 bases and at J to 2 bases, leaving 10 bases not matched to a gene. CDR3 size: 17 residues. CDR3 nucleotide sequence: TGCGCCAGCAGCTTTGGTAATAGCGGGGGTCCACAAGAGACCCAGTACTTC. It encodes CASSFGNSGGPQETQYF.

The rearrangement uses TRBV20-1 and TRBJ1-1, with D possibly TRBD1 on 5 matching bases. Germline CDR1 DFQATT, CDR2 SNEGSKA (reference sequence). The length of the CDR3 is 15 residues. Trimming removed 3 bases from V and 1 base from J, with 15 bases in between. CDR3 nucleotides: TGCAGTGCTAGTGGGGGTTCCCCGGGGAACACTGAAGCTTTCTTT. It is translated as CSASGGSPGNTEAFF.

J is TRBJ1-2 and V is TRBV29-1; a weak D match, TRBD1 (5 bases). The CDR3 has 11 residues. Trimming cost V 4 bases and J 8 bases, with 11 bases left between them. Germline values: CDR1 SQVTM, CDR2 ANQGSEA. CDR3 sequence (DNA): TGCAGCGTTGCAGGGCAGGGAGGCTACACCTTC. As protein: CSVAGQGGYTF.

The genes are TRBV6-1 and TRBJ1-5; 8 bases agree with TRBD1. CDR1 and CDR2 (germline): MNHNS, SASEGT. Trimming took 0 bases from V and 7 from J; bases not matched to a gene: 8. CDR3 length equals 16 residues. CDR3 protein: CASSEAIQGVGQPQHF. CDR3 nucleotides: TGTGCCAGCAGTGAAGCGATACAGGGGGTAGGGCAGCCCCAGCATTTT.

This chain uses TRBV11-2 with TRBJ2-5, with a tentative D call TRBD1 (6 bases). Looked up from germline, CDR1 is SGHAT and CDR2 is FQNNGV. The CDR3 is made up of 15 amino acids. With 4 bases removed from V and 1 base from J, the gap between germline ends came to 13 bases. CDR3 nucleotide sequence: TGTGCCAGCAGCTCCCACGGACAGTTCCAAGAGACCCAGTACTTC. This encodes CASSSHGQFQETQYF.

This clonotype has just a few counts. The rearrangement uses TRBV6-1 and TRBJ2-7, with TRBD2 matching over 7 bases. This CDR3 comprises 14 residues. V shed 7 bases, J shed 0 bases, and the junction held 6 bases outside the gene matches. Germline V lookup: CDR1 MNHNS, CDR2 SASEGT. The CDR3 sequence is CASTHGGTSYEQYF. The DNA for the CDR3 is TGTGCCAGCACCCACGGGGGGACCTCCTACGAGCAGTACTTC.

This chain uses TRBV18 with TRBJ2-2, with 7 positions matching TRBD2. Trimming cost V 1 base and J 0 bases; bases outside gene matches: 5. This CDR3 is built from 17 residues. The germline gives CDR1 KGHSH, CDR2 LQKENI. CDR3 protein: CASSPQRLATNTGELFF. The CDR3, as DNA: TGTGCCAGCTCACCACAGAGACTAGCTACGAACACCGGGGAGCTGTTTTTT.

CDR3 DNA: TGTGCCAGCAGTGAAATTTTCACAACTAATGAAAAACTGTTTTTT. Its translation is CASSEIFTTNEKLFF. The rearrangement joins TRBV25-1 to TRBJ1-4; D unclear. V was trimmed by 2 bases and J by 0 bases, leaving 7 bases between them. Germline V lookup: CDR1 MGHDK, CDR2 SYGVNS. The CDR3 runs 15 residues.

This chain connects TRBV9 to TRBJ2-2; D unresolved. The CDR3 totals 14 residues. V lost 0 bases to trimming and J lost 2 bases, with 5 bases between them. Germline CDR1 and CDR2: SGDLS and YYNGEE. CDR3 sequence reads: CASSVAPNTGELFF. In DNA form, the CDR3 reads TGTGCCAGCAGCGTAGCCCCTAACACCGGGGAGCTGTTTTTT.

The chain is built from TRBV2 and TRBJ1-1; the D gene is possibly TRBD1 (6 bases). The CDR3 is 13 residues long. The V end lost 1 base, the J end lost 5 bases, and 8 bases lay between the germline ends. The germline V gene encodes CDR1 SNHLY and CDR2 FYNNEI. The CDR3 spells CASSEGGPTEAFF. The CDR3 DNA reads as TGTGCCAGCAGTGAAGGGGGGCCTACTGAAGCTTTCTTT.

The CDR3 DNA is TGTGCCAGCAGCTGGGGACATTCGAACACTGAAGCTTTCTTT. Translated: CASSWGHSNTEAFF. This chain links TRBV7-2 with TRBJ1-1; TRBD1 might be the D (6 bases). Trimming stripped 4 bases from V and 1 base from J, with 10 bases between. Germline loops: CDR1 SGHTA, CDR2 FQGNSA. The CDR3 is made up of 14 amino acids.

This clonotype was counted only a few times. This chain connects TRBV11-2 to TRBJ2-3; no reliable D call. The CDR3 sequence is 15 residues long. In germline, CDR1 is SGHAT, CDR2 FQNNGV. V was shortened by 2 bases and J by 1 base, with 10 bases between the two germline ends. In nucleotides, the CDR3 is TGTGCCAGCAGCTTATATTCGACCGGCACAGATACGCAGTATTTT. This encodes CASSLYSTGTDTQYF.

This clonotype was counted many times. The chain employs TRBV4-1 and TRBJ2-3, with TRBD2 matching 7 bases. The CDR3 sequence is 15 residues long. V dropped 1 base and J dropped 4; count of bases not matched to a gene: 5. CDR1 is MGHRA and CDR2 is YSYEKL in the germline V gene. The CDR3 here is CASSQGAGSADTQYF. The CDR3 nucleotides are TGCGCCAGCAGCCAAGGAGCGGGGAGTGCAGATACGCAGTATTTT.

The V call is TRBV6-2 or TRBV6-3, the J call TRBJ2-7; 7 bases fit TRBD2. V shed 5 bases, J shed 2 bases, and the junction held 9 bases outside the gene matches. This CDR3 comprises 15 residues. Germline V gives CDR1 MNHEY, CDR2 SVGEGT. The CDR3 DNA reads TGTGCCAGCAGTGTTCGCGGGACTAATGCCTACGAGCAGTACTTC. This translates into CASSVRGTNAYEQYF.

This clonotype was seen a few times. J is TRBJ2-3 and V is TRBV20-1, with D hard to call. V was cut by 6 bases and J by 3 bases, with 13 bases left in between. The CDR3 has 13 residues. CDR1 is DFQATT, CDR2 SNEGSKA, per germline (reference sequence). CDR3 protein: CSAPSEGTDTQYF. As DNA, the CDR3 is TGCAGTGCCCCTTCCGAAGGAACAGATACGCAGTATTTT.

The chain carries TRBV7-8 and TRBJ1-6, with D hard to call. The V end was cut by 1 base, the J end by 2 bases, with 6 bases between. This CDR3 spans 15 amino acids. Germline V gene data show CDR1 as SGHVS and CDR2 as FQNEAQ. CDR3 DNA: TGTGCCAGCAGCTTAGATGGTCCCTATAATTCACCCCTCCACTTT. It specifies CASSLDGPYNSPLHF.

This sequence joins TRBV13 and TRBJ2-3, with D perhaps matching TRBD2 (5 bases). CDR3 length equals 16 residues. The V gene lost 2 bases and the J gene lost 0 bases, with 12 bases spanning the gap. Germline CDR1 reads PRHDT; CDR2 reads FYEKMQ (reference sequence). Here the CDR3 reads CASSLQRQTSTDTQYF. CDR3 coding DNA: TGTGCCAGCAGCTTACAGCGGCAAACTAGCACAGATACGCAGTATTTT.

This clonotype was detected ten times or more. The V call is TRBV5-5, the J call TRBJ2-5, with a weak D call TRBD1 (6 bases). The CDR3 consists of 16 residues. Trimming shortened V by 3 bases and J by 2 bases, and 17 bases separated the two germline ends. Per the germline V gene, CDR1 is SGHKS and CDR2 is YYEKEE (reference sequence). The CDR3 DNA reads as TGTGCCAGCAGCTCAGGAGAACAGGGCACTCAAGAGACCCAGTACTTC. This encodes CASSSGEQGTQETQYF.